The rows below give T cell receptor beta chains drawn from one sample of a study of cytomegalovirus exposure and HLA in healthy donors. Repertoires were generated with immunoSEQ multiplex PCR, while TCRdb's copy carries only in-frame clones and drops some. Counted here are approximately 64,000 clones, about 89% occurring once; the ten biggest clones make up approximately 1.7%. The sequenced sample consisted of PBMCs. Every receptor here comes from a woman under 30 in good health and CMV-seronegative. CDR3s include the opening cysteine and the closing phenylalanine or tryptophan. The D gene is left open where the match is weak. The size of a clone is reported for some rows only, either as once, few or many, or as a class for expanded clones.

cdr3_nt cdr3_aa j_call clone_size cdr3_length d_call v_call
TGTGCCAGCAGTTTGGTGGGGACAGGCTATGGCTACACCTTC CASSLVGTGYGYTF TRBJ1-2 . 14 TRBD1 TRBV27
TGTGCCAGCAGTACCCCGGAAAAGCGGCTACAAGAGACCCAGTACTTC CASSTPEKRLQETQYF TRBJ2-5 . 16 . TRBV28
TGCGCCAGCCAAGCTTCCTACACCGGGGAGCTGTTTTTT CASQASYTGELFF TRBJ2-2 once 13 . TRBV10-1
TGTGCCAGCAGGTTGGGGGAGGGAGCTAACTATGGCTACACCTTC CASRLGEGANYGYTF TRBJ1-2 . 15 . TRBV6-1
TGTGCCAGCAGCGTAGACGGGGGGGCCCGCAATGAGCAGTTCTTC CASSVDGGARNEQFF TRBJ2-1 . 15 TRBD2 TRBV9
TGTGCCAGCAGCATGGGACAGGGAACCTACGAGCAGTACTTC CASSMGQGTYEQYF TRBJ2-7 . 14 TRBD1 TRBV27
TGTGCCAGCAGTTACCAGGGACTGCCCACCGGGGAGCTGTTTTTT CASSYQGLPTGELFF TRBJ2-2 once 15 . TRBV6-5
TGTGCCAGCCAAACTAGCGGGAGAGGGGAGACCCAGTACTTC CASQTSGRGETQYF TRBJ2-5 . 14 TRBD2 TRBV19
TGTGCCAGCAGCTTAGACAGTAACACTGAAGCTTTCTTT CASSLDSNTEAFF TRBJ1-1 once 13 . TRBV7-2
TGTGCCAGTAAGGCCAGGGCATCAGATACGCAGTATTTT CASKARASDTQYF TRBJ2-3 once 13 . TRBV19
TGTGCCAGCAGTCTTAACACCGGGGAGCTGTTTTTT CASSLNTGELFF TRBJ2-2 . 12 . TRBV7-9
TGCGCCAGCAGCTTTTTCGGGGGGGCCTACGAGCAGTACTTC CASSFFGGAYEQYF TRBJ2-7 . 14 TRBD2 TRBV5-1
TGTGCCAGCAGGGATTTTACTAGCGGGAGTAACGGTGAGCAGTTCTTC CASRDFTSGSNGEQFF TRBJ2-1 . 16 TRBD2 TRBV2
TGTGCCAGCAGCTTACGCGGGAGTAACACCGGGGAGCTGTTTTTT CASSLRGSNTGELFF TRBJ2-2 . 15 TRBD2 TRBV7-2
TGTGCCAGCAGCGTTGAATTGATGGGGGGTGAGACCCAGTACTTC CASSVELMGGETQYF TRBJ2-5 . 15 . TRBV9
TGTGCCAGCAGCCAAGATGTTATCAGCGCCTACGAGCAGTACTTC CASSQDVISAYEQYF TRBJ2-7 few 15 . TRBV4-2
TGTGCCTGGAGTACGGGGGGCAATCAGCCCCAGCATTTT CAWSTGGNQPQHF TRBJ1-5 . 13 . TRBV30
TGCGCCAGCAGCTTGGGAGGGGGCAACACTGAAGCTTTCTTT CASSLGGGNTEAFF TRBJ1-1 . 14 TRBD1 TRBV5-1
TGTGCCAGCAGCCCCGGGAACTATGGCTACACCTTC CASSPGNYGYTF TRBJ1-2 . 12 . TRBV7-9
TGTGCCAGCATCCAGGGGCCCTACAATGAGCAGTTCTTC CASIQGPYNEQFF TRBJ2-1 . 13 . TRBV5-8
TGTGCCAGCAGTCCCCGGCCGACTCCAGCCTACGAGCAGTACTTC CASSPRPTPAYEQYF TRBJ2-7 . 15 . TRBV27
TGTGCCAGCAGCTTATCGTCAGGACAGAATTCACCCCTCCACTTT CASSLSSGQNSPLHF TRBJ1-6 few 15 . TRBV7-3
TGTGCCAGCAGGGCCCCGGGACTAGGTGCAGGTGAGCAGTTCTTC CASRAPGLGAGEQFF TRBJ2-1 . 15 TRBD2 TRBV28
TGCGCCAGCAGCCAAGATTCGGGGACATGGAATGAAAAACTGTTTTTT CASSQDSGTWNEKLFF TRBJ1-4 . 16 . TRBV4-1
TGTGCCATCAGTACAGGGTCTGGAAACACCATATATTTT CAISTGSGNTIYF TRBJ1-3 . 13 . TRBV10-3
TGTGCCAGCAGTTCGACAGCTAACTATGGCTACACCTTC CASSSTANYGYTF TRBJ1-2 . 13 . TRBV27
TGTGCCAGCTCACCGGGGCCCCCAGATGGACAGCCCCAGCATTTT CASSPGPPDGQPQHF TRBJ1-5 . 15 . TRBV18
TGTGCCAGCAGCGGGATGGGCTGGGGGGGCCAAGAGACCCAGTACTTC CASSGMGWGGQETQYF TRBJ2-5 . 16 TRBD2 TRBV9
TGCGCCAGCAGTGAGACGGGGAACACCGGGGAGCTGTTTTTT CASSETGNTGELFF TRBJ2-2 few 14 . TRBV10-1
TGTGCCAGCAGCCCGTCAGGCGTTCGACTAGCGGGCGAGCAGTTCTTC CASSPSGVRLAGEQFF TRBJ2-1 . 16 TRBD2 TRBV9
TGTGCCAGCAGCTTAGGCACAGGTGTTCGAGAAAAACTGTTTTTT CASSLGTGVREKLFF TRBJ1-4 . 15 . TRBV7-2
TGTGCCAGTAGTCTAGTCCCATACACTGAAGCTTTCTTT CASSLVPYTEAFF TRBJ1-1 . 13 . TRBV19
TGTGCCAGCAGCTCTAGCGGATACTCCTACAATGAGCAGTTCTTC CASSSSGYSYNEQFF TRBJ2-1 . 15 TRBD2 TRBV7-2
TGTGCCAGCGAAAGATGGACTAGCCTCAATGAGCAGTTCTTC CASERWTSLNEQFF TRBJ2-1 . 14 TRBD2 TRBV7-8
TGCGCCAGCAGTGAGTTCCTACTGAGGGGGTTAGCGGGGGGCGACGATACGCAGTATTTT CASSEFLLRGLAGGDDTQYF TRBJ2-3 . 20 TRBD2 TRBV10-2
TGTGCCTGGGGACAGCCGAACACTGAAGCTTTCTTT CAWGQPNTEAFF TRBJ1-1 few 12 . TRBV30
TGTGCCAGCAGCCAACCCAGCGGGGGGAGCTACAATGAGCAGTTCTTC CASSQPSGGSYNEQFF TRBJ2-1 . 16 TRBD2 TRBV7-3
TGCGCCAGCAGCCCCACGGGACTCAAAGCGGAGACCCAGTACTTC CASSPTGLKAETQYF TRBJ2-5 . 15 . TRBV4-1
TGTGCCAGCAGCACCGGGAAGGGGGCCGCAGATACGCAGTATTTT CASSTGKGAADTQYF TRBJ2-3 . 15 . TRBV21-1
TGCGCCAGCAGTCAAACACGAGGACTAGCGGGAGACGATACGCAGTATTTT CASSQTRGLAGDDTQYF TRBJ2-3 . 17 TRBD2 TRBV23-1
TGTGCCAGCAGTTTTCGTCCAGGGGCCTCCTACAATGAGCAGTTCTTC CASSFRPGASYNEQFF TRBJ2-1 . 16 . TRBV27
TGCGCCAGCAGCCAAGAGGCCCTAGCGGGAGGGCCACGCACAGATACGCAGTATTTT CASSQEALAGGPRTDTQYF TRBJ2-3 . 19 TRBD2 TRBV4-1
TGCGCCAGCACGACAGGGGATGGGGCGGGCAATCAGCCCCAGCATTTT CASTTGDGAGNQPQHF TRBJ1-5 . 16 TRBD1 TRBV10-1